This TCR beta chain originates from a study of cytomegalovirus exposure and HLA in healthy donors. The donors were part of the validation cohort of 120 subjects. That cohort was separate from the first cohort, which comprised fewer than 800 subjects. About this clone: No antigen is known for it.

Measured with immunoSEQ multiplex PCR; TCRdb has only the in-frame clones, and not every one. The repertoire holds 130,000 or so clones, 89% seen once, with 0.95% to 1.5% in the top ten. CDR1 and CDR2 (germline): SGHRS, YFSETQ. The CDR3 has 16 amino acids. The V end was cut by 4 bases, the J end by 5 bases, with 22 bases between. Study results and limitations: Cytomegalovirus status was reportedly diagnosed by the classifier with high specificity and sensitivity.

This sequence was found in a woman aged 18-29 years in good health and CMV-seronegative. The chain uses TRBV5-1 and TRBJ2-7; a possible D gene is TRBD1 (6 bases). The sequenced sample consisted of PBMCs. CDR3 in DNA: TGCGCCAGCAGCAGTACTAACAGGGACCTGGGCCACGAGCAGTACTTC. This sequence encodes CASSSTNRDLGHEQYF.